This is a list of T cell receptor beta chains from one sample in a study of cytomegalovirus exposure and HLA in healthy donors. Produced via immunoSEQ multiplex PCR; TCRdb's table is partial and in-frame only. There are 110,000 to 150,000 clones in the sample; 60% to 80% occur only once, and 1.7% lies in the top ten. Sequenced material: PBMCs. The origin of the receptors is a woman aged 30 to 39 in good health and CMV-seronegative. The CDR3 runs from the conserved cysteine through the conserved F or W.

TRBV9	TRBJ1-1	CASSKTGGRNTEAFF
TRBV9	TRBJ1-6	CASSVEGRGNSPLHF
TRBV5-1	TRBJ2-3	CASSSQGGTSTDTQYF
TRBV9	TRBJ1-2	CASSAHGTGGIGGYTF
TRBV6-5	TRBJ1-1	CASSRTGGNTEAFF
TRBV18	TRBJ1-4	CASSQERLGATNEKLFF
TRBV5-1	TRBJ2-5	CASSSGTGVRETQYF
TRBV6-1	TRBJ1-5	CASRRGLSNQPQHF
TRBV5-4	TRBJ1-1	CASSLDRATEAFF
TRBV7-2	TRBJ1-3	CASSSTGASGNTIYF
TRBV7-2	TRBJ2-7	CASSPRRSSYEQYF
TRBV9	TRBJ2-3	CASSVEGYSRADTQYF
TRBV9	TRBJ2-7	CASSGGTGPYEQYF
TRBV19	TRBJ1-2	CASSPEGLGGYTF
TRBV19	TRBJ2-2	CASSRGTGATGELFF
TRBV2	TRBJ2-7	CASRGEGTGSYEQYF
TRBV5-1	TRBJ1-3	CASSLEGTGFAGNTIYF
TRBV5-6	TRBJ2-1	CASSFPGQEYNEQFF